This entry lists 23 T cell receptor beta chains sequenced from one sample in a study of T cell repertoires in cytomegalovirus infection. No cognate antigen is known for these TCRs. TCRdb itself ran the reads through MiXCR, one entry per CDR3 protein. The table includes about 920,000 distinct CDR3 sequences, less than 35% detected once. This sample comprised cultured CD8+ T cells from PBMCs, obtained from culture after CMV antigen stimulation. The receptors here all came from a human donor in good health (CMV status not recorded). Some clones in this sample may be carry-over from other donors' samples.

This clonotype occurred many times. This sequence joins TRBV7-9 and TRBJ2-5; D ambiguous. CDR3 length: 13 residues. From germline, CDR1 is SEHNR and CDR2 FQNEAQ (reference sequence). Trimming pared 7 bases from V and 0 bases from J, leaving 9 bases between. The CDR3 region is CASTPEDQETQYF. The DNA for the CDR3 is TGTGCCAGCACCCCCGAGGACCAAGAGACCCAGTACTTC.

This clonotype has ten or more counts. The gene calls are TRBV7-8 and TRBJ2-5; D uncertain. The germline CDR1 and CDR2 sequences are SGHVS and FQNEAQ. The CDR3 is 15 residues long. Between the trimmed V and J ends, which lost 7 bases and 2 bases, there was a span of 17 bases. CDR3 in amino acids: CASTLISVGQETQYF. The CDR3 DNA reads as TGTGCCAGCACCCTGATTTCGGTGGGGCAAGAGACCCAGTACTTC.

This sequence joins TRBV28 and TRBJ2-5; the D call may be TRBD1 or TRBD2 (5 bases each). The V end was cut by 3 bases, the J end by 0 bases, with 17 bases between. The germline V gene has CDR1 MDHEN and CDR2 SYDVKM. CDR3 length: 17 amino acids. Written as DNA, the CDR3 is TGTGCCAGCAGTTTTCCCCCGGGACGGACCTACCAAGAGACCCAGTACTTC. Translating gives CASSFPPGRTYQETQYF. Supplemented by reference TRBV28 and TRBJ2-5, the full variable domain reads DVKVTQSSRYLVKRTGEKVFLECVQDMDHENMFWYRQDPGLGLRLIYFSYDVKMKEKGDIPEGYSVSREKKERFSLILESASTNQTSMYLCASSFPPGRTYQETQYFGPGTRLLVL.

J is TRBJ1-2 and V is TRBV6-6; D might be TRBD1 (6 bases). The V gene's germline CDR1 is MNHNY and CDR2 SVGAGI (reference sequence). This CDR3 has 14 amino acids. The V end lost 0 bases, the J end lost 6 bases, and 11 bases lay between the germline ends. CDR3 region: CASSYSGGRDGYTF. The CDR3 region has the DNA TGTGCCAGCAGTTACTCGGGGGGCCGTGATGGCTACACCTTC.

This clonotype was counted only a few times. The chain couples TRBV11-3 to TRBJ1-4, with TRBD1 as a possible D gene (5 bases). The CDR3 consists of 16 residues. Germline loops: CDR1 SGHNT, CDR2 YENEEA. The V and J ends lost 4 bases and 0 bases respectively, with 12 bases between them. CDR3 in DNA: TGTGCCAGCAGCTGGGGCCCAGTGACAACTAATGAAAAACTGTTTTTT. Encoded protein: CASSWGPVTTNEKLFF. Complete variable domain (other parts from reference TRBV11-3 and TRBJ1-4): EAGVVQSPRYKIIEKKQPVAFWCNPISGHNTLYWYLQNLGQGPELLIRYENEEAVDDSQLPKDRFSAERLKGVDSTLKIQPAELGDSAVYLCASSWGPVTTNEKLFFGSGTQLSVL.

Only a few counts were recorded for this clonotype. The chain links TRBV14 to TRBJ2-1; 7 nucleotides agree with TRBD1. CDR3 length equals 13 residues. Germline V gene data show CDR1 as SGHDN and CDR2 as FVKESK. J was trimmed by 15 bases and V by 3 bases; bases with no gene match: 11. The CDR3 reads CASSHPPTGWRFF. The CDR3 DNA reads as TGTGCCAGCAGCCACCCTCCGACAGGGTGGCGGTTCTTC.

This clonotype came up once. Mismatch with germline at one junction end may stem from a read error. The V gene is TRBV27, the J gene TRBJ2-1; possibly TRBD1 for D (6 bases). Germline assignment: CDR1 MNHEY and CDR2 SMNVEV (reference sequence). The CDR3 runs to 15 residues. Here the CDR3 DNA reads TGTGCCTGCAGCCCGGGACACCCTGGGTACAATGAGCAGTTCTTC. It translates to CACSPGHPGYNEQFF.

The chain carries TRBV5-4 and TRBJ2-7; either TRBD1 or TRBD2 may supply D (5 bases each). The CDR3 is 13 amino acids. V was pared by 1 base and J by 6 bases, with 11 bases between. Germline CDR1 reads SGHNT; CDR2 reads YYREEE (reference sequence). The CDR3 reads CASSLNRRAEQYF. Here the CDR3 DNA reads TGTGCCAGCAGCTTGAACAGGCGGGCCGAGCAGTACTTC.

The chain's CDR3 is CASSLLGGEQPQHF. The CDR3 DNA follows: TGTGCCAGCAGTTTGTTAGGGGGCGAGCAGCCCCAGCATTTT. The genes are TRBV27 and TRBJ1-5, with 7 bases that match TRBD1. Germline lookup yields CDR1 MNHEY and CDR2 SMNVEV (reference sequence). Trimming at V came to 3 bases and at J to 7 bases, leaving 6 bases not matched to a gene. The CDR3 loop spans 14 amino acids.

At least ten counts were recorded for this clonotype. V usage is TRBV7-9 and J usage is TRBJ2-1; D perhaps matches TRBD1 (6 bases). CDR3 length equals 13 residues. CDR1 SEHNR and CDR2 FQNEAQ come from the germline V gene (reference sequence). The germline V and J ends were trimmed by 5 bases and 12 bases, with 17 bases remaining between them. For the CDR3, the DNA is TGTGCCAGCAGCGCTCCGGACAGAAGATGGCAGTTCTTC. Translated: CASSAPDRRWQFF.

The chain is built from TRBV27 and TRBJ1-5, with 7 bases that match TRBD1. This CDR3 spans 16 amino acids. Germline V lookup: CDR1 MNHEY, CDR2 SMNVEV (reference sequence). V dropped 2 bases and J dropped 4; count of bases not matched to a gene: 8. CDR3 DNA sequence: TGTGCCAGCAGTTTAGCGGGGACAGTCACTAATCAGCCCCAGCATTTT. As protein: CASSLAGTVTNQPQHF.

This clonotype was seen a handful of times. The V and J genes are TRBV6-1 and TRBJ1-2; D may be TRBD1 (6 bases). The CDR3 loop spans 15 amino acids. Germline V gives CDR1 MNHNS, CDR2 SASEGT. Between the trimmed V and J ends, which lost 6 bases and 2 bases, there was a span of 16 bases. The DNA of the CDR3 is TGTGCCAGCAGACCCGCGGGGGGGGCGAACTATGGCTACACCTTC. Translating it yields CASRPAGGANYGYTF.

This clonotype has a handful of counts. The gene calls are TRBV7-6 and TRBJ2-7; 9 bases fit TRBD2. The V gene end was trimmed by 2 bases and the J gene end by 5 bases; junction bases not matched to a gene: 4. The length of the CDR3 is 14 residues. Germline-derived CDR1 and CDR2 are SGHVS and FNYEAQ. CDR3 amino acids: CASSLSGGGDEQYV. CDR3 DNA: TGTGCCAGCAGCTTATCAGGCGGGGGGGACGAGCAGTACGTC.

This rearrangement joins TRBV6-6 to TRBJ1-2; D uncertain. CDR1 and CDR2 (germline): MNHNY, SVGAGI (reference sequence). There are 16 residues in the CDR3. Trimming took off 8 bases at V and 1 base at J, with 20 bases between the two ends. This CDR3 is CASLRGVETINYGYTF. The CDR3 DNA reads TGTGCCAGCCTCAGAGGAGTCGAAACTATTAACTATGGCTACACCTTC.

This clonotype was counted a few times. The genes are TRBV19 and TRBJ2-1, with D uncertain. Trimming pared 5 bases from V and 2 bases from J, leaving 19 bases between. This CDR3 has 17 residues. From germline, CDR1 is LNHDA and CDR2 SQIVND (reference sequence). The CDR3 region has the DNA TGTGCCAGTAGTTCTATTACTCAGCTCAGTCCCTACAATGAGCAGTTCTTC. This translates into CASSSITQLSPYNEQFF. Together with reference TRBV19 and TRBJ2-1, the CDR3 gives the full variable domain: DGGITQSPKYLFRKEGQNVTLSCEQNLNHDAMYWYRQDPGQGLRLIYYSQIVNDFQKGDIAEGYSVSREKKESFPLTVTSAQKNPTAFYLCASSSITQLSPYNEQFFGPGTRLTVL.

CDR3 sequence (DNA): TGTGCCAGCAGCCAGACAGAAGGATCGGGCTCAGATACGCAGTATTTT. Protein: CASSQTEGSGSDTQYF. The chain joins TRBV14 to TRBJ2-3; possible D gene TRBD1, 5 bases. Germline assignment: CDR1 SGHDN and CDR2 FVKESK. V lost 3 bases and J lost 4, with 17 bases in between. This CDR3 has 16 residues.

This clonotype was seen more than once but under ten times. The chain couples TRBV6-2 or TRBV6-3 to TRBJ1-2; D is unresolved. The CDR3 consists of 13 residues. V was pared by 0 bases and J by 4 bases, with 6 bases between. The germline CDR1 and CDR2 sequences are MNHEY and SVGEGT. CDR3 residues: CASSYSSPYGYTF. As DNA, the CDR3 is TGTGCCAGCAGTTACTCCAGTCCCTATGGCTACACCTTC.

The chain joins TRBV6-5 to TRBJ1-4; D is possibly TRBD1 (5 bases). The CDR3 has 17 residues. Trimming stripped 4 bases from V and 0 bases from J, with 15 bases between. CDR1 and CDR2 from the germline V gene are MNHEY and SVGAGI. CDR3 protein: CASSSRREGSTNEKLFF. The CDR3 DNA reads as TGTGCCAGCAGTTCCCGCCGGGAGGGGTCAACTAATGAAAAACTGTTTTTT.

The chain combines TRBV12-3 or TRBV12-4 with TRBJ2-2; D may be TRBD2 (5 bases). V lost 6 bases and J 3 bases, leaving 14 bases between the germline ends. The CDR3 is made up of 15 amino acids. DNA for the CDR3: TGTGCCAGCAGGGGGAGAGGGTGCGACACCGGGGAGCTGTTTTTT. This sequence encodes CASRGRGCDTGELFF.

The V gene is TRBV19, the J gene TRBJ1-3; D ambiguous. Germline CDR1 and CDR2: LNHDA and SQIVND (reference sequence). V lost 3 bases, J lost 0 bases, and 9 bases lay in between. CDR3 length: 15 amino acids. CDR3 sequence reads: CASSILLSSGNTIYF. CDR3 DNA sequence: TGTGCCAGTAGTATCCTCCTGAGCTCTGGAAACACCATATATTTT.

The chain couples TRBV19 to TRBJ2-5; unclear D gene. In germline, CDR1 is LNHDA, CDR2 SQIVND (reference sequence). Trimming took 3 bases from V and 1 from J, leaving 12 bases between them. The CDR3 totals 15 residues. The CDR3 region is CASSIRFPRQETQYF. The CDR3 coding sequence is TGTGCCAGTAGTATTCGGTTCCCCCGCCAAGAGACCCAGTACTTC.

This clonotype occurred a few times. V usage is TRBV4-2 and J usage is TRBJ2-1; D not resolved. The CDR3 is 11 amino acids. With 3 bases removed from V and 8 bases from J, the gap between germline ends came to 5 bases. CDR1 and CDR2 (germline): LGHNA, YNFKEQ. In nucleotides, the CDR3 is TGTGCCAGCAGCCATTCCCATGAGCAGTTCTTC. Translation: CASSHSHEQFF.

This clonotype was seen a handful of times. The genes are TRBV6-2 or TRBV6-3 and TRBJ2-1, with a weak D call TRBD1 (6 bases). Germline CDR1 MNHEY, CDR2 SVGEGT. There are 18 residues in the CDR3. Between the trimmed V and J ends, which lost 5 bases and 4 bases, there was a span of 24 bases. The CDR3: CASSPRPNTGILYNEQFF. CDR3 in DNA: TGTGCCAGCAGTCCTCGTCCAAATACAGGGATCCTTTACAATGAGCAGTTCTTC.